What follows are 20 T cell receptor beta chains derived from one specimen sequenced in a study of shared clonotypes between healthy human individuals. Method: immunoSEQ multiplex PCR; TCRdb's copy keeps in-frame clones and lacks some. Among some 1 million clones listed, 75% were seen once. Specimen: memory CD4+ T cells sorted from blood. Subset indicated: CD45RA-negative fraction. The receptors derive from a man younger than 30 in good health.

This chain uses TRBV9 with TRBJ1-1; TRBD1 might be the D (5 bases). There are 12 residues in the CDR3. Germline CDR1 and CDR2: SGDLS and YYNGEE. Trimming removed 3 bases at V and 5 bases at J, with 8 bases between. The CDR3 nucleotides read TGTGCCAGCAGCGCGCGGGGGACTGAAGCTTTCTTT. Amino acid sequence: CASSARGTEAFF.

This clone is a singleton in its sample. The rearrangement joins TRBV2 to TRBJ1-1, with D unclear. This CDR3 comprises 13 residues. Germline V gene lookup returns CDR1 SNHLY and CDR2 FYNNEI. V lost 0 bases and J lost 10, with 12 bases in between. CDR3 region: CASSEARKGRAFF. The DNA of the CDR3 is TGTGCCAGCAGTGAAGCGCGGAAAGGGAGAGCTTTCTTT.

The rearrangement uses TRBV4-3 and TRBJ1-3, with D perhaps TRBD1 (6 bases). Germline-derived CDR1 and CDR2 are LGHNA and YSLEER. This CDR3 has 17 amino acids. V was trimmed by 0 bases and J by 4 bases, leaving 16 bases between them. CDR3 loop: CASSQESIGGAGNTIYF. The CDR3 DNA sequence: TGCGCCAGCAGCCAAGAATCGATAGGGGGAGCGGGAAACACCATATATTTT.

The J gene is TRBJ2-2, the V gene TRBV14; perhaps TRBD1 as D (5 bases). Per the germline V gene, CDR1 is SGHDN and CDR2 is FVKESK. CDR3 length: 15 amino acids. V was pared by 1 base and J by 4 bases, with 10 bases between. Here the CDR3 reads CASSQVDRSTGELFF. CDR3 nucleotides: TGTGCCAGCAGCCAAGTCGACAGAAGCACCGGGGAGCTGTTTTTT.

The CDR3 DNA reads TGTGCCAGCAGCTACCCCGGGGGGCGCACAGATACGCAGTATTTT. Protein: CASSYPGGRTDTQYF. The V call is TRBV28, the J call TRBJ2-3; the D gene is possibly TRBD2 (7 bases). The V gene's germline CDR1 is MDHEN and CDR2 SYDVKM. The CDR3 is 15 residues long. Trimming took 6 bases from V and 1 from J, leaving 14 bases between them.

This clone was detected a few times. The chain links TRBV6-5 to TRBJ1-1; the match to TRBD1 covers 7 bases. Germline V gene data show CDR1 as MNHEY and CDR2 as SVGAGI. The CDR3 is made up of 13 amino acids. Germline trimming cut 4 bases from V and 11 bases from J; bases unmatched to any gene: 10. CDR3 sequence reads: CASSFLTGAAAFF. For the CDR3, the DNA is TGTGCCAGCAGTTTTCTCACAGGGGCCGCGGCTTTCTTT.

This chain uses TRBV27 with TRBJ1-5, with D perhaps TRBD1 (5 bases). V shed 6 bases and J shed 4 bases, with 16 bases lying between them. The CDR3 runs 15 residues. Germline CDR1 and CDR2: MNHEY and SMNVEV (reference sequence). The CDR3 DNA is TGTGCCAGCAGCCGCCGGGACGGATATAATCAGCCCCAGCATTTT. Translated, it gives CASSRRDGYNQPQHF.

The chain recombines TRBV28 with TRBJ1-2, with no clear D. Trimming removed 5 bases at V and 4 bases at J, with 23 bases between. CDR3 length: 17 amino acids. CDR1 and CDR2 from the germline V gene are MDHEN and SYDVKM. CDR3 loop: CASSGEDGTINFYGYTF. The CDR3 coding sequence is TGTGCCAGCAGTGGGGAGGACGGAACCATTAACTTCTATGGCTACACCTTC.

The chain has TRBV7-2 and TRBJ2-7; unclear D gene. Per germline, CDR1 SGHTA and CDR2 FQGNSA. Trimming pared 5 bases from V and 7 bases from J, leaving 9 bases between. The CDR3 consists of 11 residues. Here the CDR3 DNA reads TGTGCCAGCAGCGACGGGTGGGAGCAGTACTTC. Protein product: CASSDGWEQYF.

In this sample, this clone turned up a few times. The chain links TRBV11-2 to TRBJ2-7, with 11 bases aligning to TRBD1. The V gene end was trimmed by 3 bases and the J gene end by 1 base; junction bases not matched to a gene: 8. CDR1 is SGHAT and CDR2 is FQNNGV in the germline V gene. The CDR3 consists of 17 residues. CDR3 residues: CASSLGQGGPGSYEQYF. The CDR3 nucleotides read TGTGCCAGCAGCTTGGGACAGGGGGGACCAGGGTCCTACGAGCAGTACTTC.

The chain recombines TRBV5-6 with TRBJ2-7; D remains ambiguous. The germline V and J ends were trimmed by 1 base and 0 bases, with 5 bases remaining between them. The CDR3 is 13 amino acids. Germline loops: CDR1 SGHDT, CDR2 YYEEEE. In nucleotides, the CDR3 is TGTGCCAGCAGCTTGATTAACTCCTACGAGCAGTACTTC. It translates to CASSLINSYEQYF.

The chain uses TRBV12-5 and TRBJ1-3; D unresolved. The length of the CDR3 is 16 residues. Trimming took off 6 bases at V and 1 base at J, with 16 bases between the two ends. Germline V lookup: CDR1 LGHNT, CDR2 FRNRAP. CDR3 bases: TGTGCTAGTGGGGGGTACACCGGGTTTTCTGGAAACACCATATATTTT. It codes for CASGGYTGFSGNTIYF.

This chain uses TRBV28 with TRBJ1-2, with TRBD1 as a possible D gene (5 bases). Germline V gives CDR1 MDHEN, CDR2 SYDVKM. The CDR3 has 14 residues. V shed 2 bases and J shed 3 bases, with 10 bases lying between them. In DNA, the CDR3 is TGTGCCAGCAGTTTAAGGGGAGGGGACTATGGCTACACCTTC. Translation gives CASSLRGGDYGYTF.

V is TRBV6-6 and J is TRBJ1-1; D possibly corresponds to TRBD1 (6 bases). CDR3 length: 15 residues. Deletions cut 3 bases from V and 4 bases from J, with 15 bases between. Germline V CDR1 and CDR2: MNHNY, SVGAGI (reference sequence). This chain's CDR3 is CASSYNQGGGTEAFF. CDR3 bases: TGTGCCAGCAGTTATAATCAAGGGGGTGGCACTGAAGCTTTCTTT.

This clone was observed at least ten times. This chain joins TRBV6-5 and TRBJ2-7; D unresolved. CDR3 length equals 13 residues. The germline V gene has CDR1 MNHEY and CDR2 SVGAGI. V lost 6 bases to trimming and J lost 4 bases, with 13 bases between them. CDR3 nucleotide sequence: TGTGCCAGCAGCTCCCCCGGAAGGTACGAGCAGTACTTC. This encodes CASSSPGRYEQYF.

This sequence joins TRBV5-1 and TRBJ2-2, with a weak D call TRBD2 (6 bases). This CDR3 is built from 14 residues. V lost 4 bases and J 1 base, leaving 8 bases between the germline ends. Per germline, CDR1 SGHRS and CDR2 YFSETQ. The CDR3 nucleotides are TGCGCCAGCAGCGGACTAATGAACACCGGGGAGCTGTTTTTT. Amino acid sequence: CASSGLMNTGELFF.

The chain has TRBV18 and TRBJ2-1, with no clear D. This CDR3 contains 13 residues. Germline V gene data show CDR1 as KGHSH and CDR2 as LQKENI. Deletions cut 4 bases from V and 1 base from J, with 5 bases between. The CDR3: CASSLQSYNEQFF. The CDR3 DNA follows: TGTGCCAGCTCACTACAATCCTACAATGAGCAGTTCTTC.

The CDR3 region is CASSLWASGSGDTQYF. CDR3 in DNA: TGCGCCAGCAGCTTATGGGCTAGCGGGAGTGGAGATACGCAGTATTTT. The chain links TRBV5-1 to TRBJ2-3; the match to TRBD2 covers 10 bases. The CDR3 covers 16 residues. Germline assignment: CDR1 SGHRS and CDR2 YFSETQ. V lost 2 bases and J lost 5; bases outside the gene matches: 8.

The genes are TRBV28 and TRBJ2-3, with D tentatively TRBD1 or TRBD2 (5 bases each). This CDR3 comprises 12 residues. Germline CDR1 and CDR2: MDHEN and SYDVKM. CDR3 protein: CAAHGTRDTQYF. In nucleotides, the CDR3 is TGTGCTGCTCACGGGACCCGAGATACGCAGTATTTT.

V gene TRBV6-5 combines with J gene TRBJ1-2; D possibly corresponds to TRBD1 (6 bases). CDR1 MNHEY and CDR2 SVGAGI come from the germline V gene. The CDR3 sequence is 15 residues long. V was cut by 5 bases and J by 6 bases, with 19 bases left in between. CDR3 in DNA: TGTGCCAGCAGTAGAGAGGCTGGGGGGCTTAATGGCTACACCTTC. Translating it yields CASSREAGGLNGYTF.